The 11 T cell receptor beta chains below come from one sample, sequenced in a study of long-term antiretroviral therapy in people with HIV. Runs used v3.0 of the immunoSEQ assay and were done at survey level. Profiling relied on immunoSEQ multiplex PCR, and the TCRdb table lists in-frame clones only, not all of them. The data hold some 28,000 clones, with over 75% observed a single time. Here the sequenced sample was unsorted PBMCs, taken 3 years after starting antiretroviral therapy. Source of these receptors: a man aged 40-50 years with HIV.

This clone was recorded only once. The CDR3 DNA is TGTGCCAGCAGCTTTTTCGGGACAGAGAACACTGAAGCTTTCTTT. Protein product: CASSFFGTENTEAFF. The V and J genes are TRBV7-9 and TRBJ1-1; 7 bases agree with TRBD1. This CDR3 has 15 residues. Trimming took 3 bases from V and 1 from J; bases not matched to a gene: 5. Germline CDR1 reads SEHNR; CDR2 reads FQNEAQ (reference sequence).

In DNA form, the CDR3 reads TGTGCCAGCAGTGAAGGGACTAGCGGGAGGGGAAGGTCCTACAATGAGCAGTTCTTC. It yields the protein CASSEGTSGRGRSYNEQFF. The chain employs TRBV2 and TRBJ2-1; 15 nucleotides align to TRBD2. J was trimmed by 1 base and V by 1 base; bases with no gene match: 5. The CDR3 runs to 19 residues. Germline lookup yields CDR1 SNHLY and CDR2 FYNNEI.

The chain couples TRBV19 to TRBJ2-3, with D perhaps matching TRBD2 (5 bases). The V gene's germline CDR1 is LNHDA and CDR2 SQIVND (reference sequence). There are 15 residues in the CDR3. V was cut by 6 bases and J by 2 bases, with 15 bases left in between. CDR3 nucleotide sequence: TGTGCCAGTAGCCTGAGGCCGGGGAACACAGATACGCAGTATTTT. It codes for CASSLRPGNTDTQYF.

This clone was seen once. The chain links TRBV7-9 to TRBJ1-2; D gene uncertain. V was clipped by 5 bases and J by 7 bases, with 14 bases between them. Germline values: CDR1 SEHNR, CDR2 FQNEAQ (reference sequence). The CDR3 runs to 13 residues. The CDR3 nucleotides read TGTGCCAGCAGCCCCCGGGAGGGAATTGGCTACACCTTC. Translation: CASSPREGIGYTF. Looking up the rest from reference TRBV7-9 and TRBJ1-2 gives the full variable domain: DTGVSQNPRHKITKRGQNVTFRCDPISEHNRLYWYRQTLGQGPEFLTYFQNEAQLEKSRLLSDRFSAERPKGSFSTLEIQRTEQGDSAMYLCASSPREGIGYTFGSGTRLTVV.

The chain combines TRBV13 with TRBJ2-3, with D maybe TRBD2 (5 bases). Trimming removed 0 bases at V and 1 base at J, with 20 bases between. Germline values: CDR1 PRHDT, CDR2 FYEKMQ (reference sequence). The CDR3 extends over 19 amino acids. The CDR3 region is CASSLGLEEGKEGTDTQYF. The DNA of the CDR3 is TGTGCCAGCAGCTTAGGACTGGAGGAAGGGAAGGAGGGCACAGATACGCAGTATTTT.

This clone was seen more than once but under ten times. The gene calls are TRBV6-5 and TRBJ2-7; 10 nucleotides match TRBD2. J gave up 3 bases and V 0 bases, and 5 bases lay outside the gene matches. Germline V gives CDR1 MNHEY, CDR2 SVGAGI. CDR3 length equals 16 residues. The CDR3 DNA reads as TGTGCCAGCAGTTACTCGGGCGTAGCGGGAGGCTACGAGCAGTACTTC. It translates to CASSYSGVAGGYEQYF.

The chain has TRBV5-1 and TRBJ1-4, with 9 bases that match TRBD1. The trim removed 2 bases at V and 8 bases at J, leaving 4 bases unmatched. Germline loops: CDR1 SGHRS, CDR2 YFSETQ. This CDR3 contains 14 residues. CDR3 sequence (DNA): TGCGCCAGCAGCTTAGGACAGGGGTACGAAAAACTGTTTTTT. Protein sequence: CASSLGQGYEKLFF. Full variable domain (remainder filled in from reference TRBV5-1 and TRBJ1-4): KAGVTQTPRYLIKTRGQQVTLSCSPISGHRSVSWYQQTPGQGLQFLFEYFSETQRNKGNFPGRFSGRQFSNSRSEMNVSTLELGDSALYLCASSLGQGYEKLFFGSGTQLSVL.

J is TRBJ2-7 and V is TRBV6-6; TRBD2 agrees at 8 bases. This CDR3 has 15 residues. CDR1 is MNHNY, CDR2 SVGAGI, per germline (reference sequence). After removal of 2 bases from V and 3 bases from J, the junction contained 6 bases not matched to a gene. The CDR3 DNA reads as TGTGCCAGCAGTTACCTCCGGACTAGCATCTACGAGCAGTACTTC. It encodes CASSYLRTSIYEQYF.

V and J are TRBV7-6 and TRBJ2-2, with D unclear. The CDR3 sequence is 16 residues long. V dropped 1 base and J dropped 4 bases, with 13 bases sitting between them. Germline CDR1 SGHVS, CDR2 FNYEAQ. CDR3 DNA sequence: TGTGCCAGCAGCTTAGTATCAGTATGGGGCACCGGGGAGCTGTTTTTT. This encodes CASSLVSVWGTGELFF.

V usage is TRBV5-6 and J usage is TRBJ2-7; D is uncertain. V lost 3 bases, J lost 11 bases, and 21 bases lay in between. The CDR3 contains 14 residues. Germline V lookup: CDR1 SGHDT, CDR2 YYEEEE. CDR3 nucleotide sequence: TGTGCCAGCAGCTCCGAGTGGGCCCAGACCCTAGAGTACTTC. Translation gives CASSSEWAQTLEYF.

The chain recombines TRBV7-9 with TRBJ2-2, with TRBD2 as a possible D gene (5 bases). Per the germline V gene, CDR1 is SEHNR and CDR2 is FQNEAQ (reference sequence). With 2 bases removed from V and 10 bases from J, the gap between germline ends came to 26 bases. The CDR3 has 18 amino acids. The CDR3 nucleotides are TGTGCCAGCAGCTTAAGGCCTTCGGTCATCGGGGTGCAGGAGGAGCTGTTTTTT. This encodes CASSLRPSVIGVQEELFF.